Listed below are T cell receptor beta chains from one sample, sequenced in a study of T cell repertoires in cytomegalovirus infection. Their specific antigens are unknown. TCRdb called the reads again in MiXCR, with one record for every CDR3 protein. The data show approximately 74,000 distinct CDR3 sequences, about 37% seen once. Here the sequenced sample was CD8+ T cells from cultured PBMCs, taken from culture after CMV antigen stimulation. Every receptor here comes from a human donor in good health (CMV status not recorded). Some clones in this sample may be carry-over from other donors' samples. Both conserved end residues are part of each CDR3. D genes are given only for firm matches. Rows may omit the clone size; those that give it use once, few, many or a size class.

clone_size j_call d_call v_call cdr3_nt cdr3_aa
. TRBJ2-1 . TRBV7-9 TGTGCCAGCAGCTCAGGGTTCGATGAGCAGTTCTTC CASSSGFDEQFF
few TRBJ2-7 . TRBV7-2 TGTGCCAGCAGCTTAGTGCGGGCCGAGCAGTACTTC CASSLVRAEQYF
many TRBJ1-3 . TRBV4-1 TGCGCCAGCGCCGGGACAACCACCTCTGGAAACACCATATATTTT CASAGTTTSGNTIYF
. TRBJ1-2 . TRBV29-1 TGCAGCGTTGAGGGGAGGGCTTATGGCTACACCTTC CSVEGRAYGYTF
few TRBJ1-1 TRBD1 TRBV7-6 TGTGCCAGCAGCTTAGGGCAGGGGGCGAACACTGAAGCTTTCTTT CASSLGQGANTEAFF
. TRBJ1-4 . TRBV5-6 TGTGCCAGCAGCATCGACGAAGACGAAAAACTGTTTTTT CASSIDEDEKLFF
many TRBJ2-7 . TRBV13 TGTGCCAGCAGCTTAGGGTCCTACGAGCAGTACTTC CASSLGSYEQYF
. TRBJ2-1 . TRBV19 TGTGCCAGTAGTATAGCGGGGGCCTCCTACAATGAGCAGTTCTTC CASSIAGASYNEQFF
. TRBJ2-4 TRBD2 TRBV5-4 TGTGCCAGCAGCTTGCGTGGACTAGCGGGGGGTTTAGCCAAAAACATTCAGTACTTC CASSLRGLAGGLAKNIQYF
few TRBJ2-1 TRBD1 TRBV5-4 TGTGCCAGCAGCTTACAGGGGCGAGGCGATGAGCAGTTCTTC CASSLQGRGDEQFF
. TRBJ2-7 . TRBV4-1 TGCGCCAGCAGCCAAGAGGTACAGGGTTCCTACGAGCAGTACTTC CASSQEVQGSYEQYF
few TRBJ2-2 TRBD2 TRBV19 TGTGCCAGTAGCATTACCGGGGGGGTGTACAACACCGGGGAGCTGTTTTTT CASSITGGVYNTGELFF
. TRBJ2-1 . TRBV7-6 TGTGCCAGCAGCTTAGTTGGGCCAGGGGGGAATGAGCAGTTCTTC CASSLVGPGGNEQFF
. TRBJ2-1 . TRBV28 TGTGCCAGCAGTGTCGGAATTAGTGGGGTCTACAATGAGCAGTTCTTC CASSVGISGVYNEQFF
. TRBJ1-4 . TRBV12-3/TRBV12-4 TGTGCCAGCAGTTTTGCAACTAATGAAAAACTGTTTTTT CASSFATNEKLFF
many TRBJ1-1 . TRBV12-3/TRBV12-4 TGTGCCAGCAGTTTGCAGGTGAGGACTGAAGCTTTCTTT CASSLQVRTEAFF
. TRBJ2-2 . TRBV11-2 TGTGCCAGCAGCTTGGGGATGGGCCCCGGGGAGCTGTTTTTT CASSLGMGPGELFF
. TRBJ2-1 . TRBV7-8 TGTGCCAGCAGCTTTCAGGGTTTTATCCATGAGCAGTTCTTC CASSFQGFIHEQFF
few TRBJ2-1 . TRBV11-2 TGTGCCAGCAGCGACACCGGGTCACTAAATCCTCAGTTCTTC CASSDTGSLNPQFF
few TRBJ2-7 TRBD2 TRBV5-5 TGTGCCAGCAGCTTGGGACTAGCGGGGGGCCCCGGACGCGAGCAGTACTTC CASSLGLAGGPGREQYF
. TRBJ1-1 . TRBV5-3 TGTGCCAGCAGCCCCAGGGAAATGAACACTGAAGCTTTCTTT CASSPREMNTEAFF
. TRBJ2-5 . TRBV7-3 TGTGCCAGCAGCTTTGCAAGGGGGGCCCAAGAGACCCAGTACTTC CASSFARGAQETQYF
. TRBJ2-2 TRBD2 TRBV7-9 TGTGCCAGCAGCGATTCTTCCAAGAGCGGGGGAGTCAACACCGGGGAGCTGTTTTTT CASSDSSKSGGVNTGELFF
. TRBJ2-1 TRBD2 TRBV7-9 TGTGCCAGCAGCGGAGGACTAGCGGGGGGGTGGGATGAGCAGTTCTTC CASSGGLAGGWDEQFF
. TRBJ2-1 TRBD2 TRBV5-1 TGCGCCAGCAGCTTGGAACCTCGGGGGGAGGGTTACCTGAATGAGCAGTTCTTC CASSLEPRGEGYLNEQFF
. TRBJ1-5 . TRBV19 TGTGCCAGTAGTATAGATCTACAGGGTTCTCTGGTCCAGCATTTT CASSIDLQGSLVQHF
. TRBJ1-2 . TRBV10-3 TGTGCCATCAGTGAGCCGGGGGGCGTCTATGGCTACACCTTC CAISEPGGVYGYTF
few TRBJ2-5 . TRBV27 TGTGCCAGCAGTTTAGGGAGGAGGGAGACCCAGTACTTC CASSLGRRETQYF
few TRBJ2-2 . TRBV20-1 TGCAGTGCTAGCGGGAAGGGGTTGGGGGAGCTGTTTTTT CSASGKGLGELFF
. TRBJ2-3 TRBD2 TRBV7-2 TGTGCCAGCAGCTCTATAGCGGGGGTGAGCACAGATACGCAGTATTTT CASSSIAGVSTDTQYF
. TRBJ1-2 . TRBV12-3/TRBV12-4 TGTGCCAGCAGTTTAGAGGCAGGCAACTATGGCTACACCTTC CASSLEAGNYGYTF
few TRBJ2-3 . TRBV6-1 TGTGCCAGCATGGGTCCCAGGGCGGATACGCAGTATTTT CASMGPRADTQYF
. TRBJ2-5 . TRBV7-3 TGTGCCAGCAGCTCCTCAACCCGCCCGGAGACCCAGTACTTC CASSSSTRPETQYF
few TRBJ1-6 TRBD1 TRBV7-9 TGTGCCAGCATGACAGGGAGCTCCTATAATTCACCCCTCCACTTT CASMTGSSYNSPLHF
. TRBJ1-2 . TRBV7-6 TGTGCCAGCAGCCCTGGGGGGGTGCCCTCTTTGGGCTACACCTTC CASSPGGVPSLGYTF